This TCR beta chain was identified during a study of cytomegalovirus exposure and HLA in healthy donors. Researchers ran the PCR with 60 Vbeta and 13 Jbeta primers. Authors' methods: Some 12 million shared chains were among the about 80 million unique TCR beta chains that a later analysis counted. Clones were sequenced by immunoSEQ multiplex PCR, and TCRdb holds only the in-frame ones, with some missing. V, J and clone size are those of that table, while D and trimming were read from the DNA. In the table there are about 150,000 clones, about 75% of which are singletons. General observations from the study: The study had only CMV serostatus as immune exposure information.

CDR1 KGHSH and CDR2 LQKENI come from the germline V gene. V was pared by 2 bases and J by 6 bases, with 13 bases between. CDR3 length equals 15 residues. In regard to this clone: The antigen remains unidentified.

The sequence derives from a woman in her thirties in good health and CMV-seronegative. The chain recombines TRBV18 with TRBJ1-4; D is ambiguous. The source material was PBMCs. CDR3 nucleotide sequence: TGTGCCAGCTCACCATACACTCTGGGCGATGAAAAACTGTTTTTT. The encoded protein is CASSPYTLGDEKLFF.